A selection of T cell receptor beta chains follows, all from one sample in a study of cytomegalovirus exposure and HLA in healthy donors. Method: immunoSEQ multiplex PCR; TCRdb's copy keeps in-frame clones and lacks some. The table includes some 130,000 clones, 70% to 80% detected once. Material: PBMCs. These receptors came from a female donor in good health and CMV-seronegative. CDR3s include the opening cysteine and the closing phenylalanine or tryptophan. The D gene is left open where the match is weak. Only some rows state a clone size, as once, few, many or a class for expanded clones.

d_call: .
j_call: TRBJ2-7
v_call: TRBV19
clone_size: .
cdr3_aa: CASSRPQGNGEQYF
cdr3_nt: TGTGCCAGTAGCCGCCCACAGGGTAACGGCGAGCAGTACTTC

d_call: .
j_call: TRBJ1-1
v_call: TRBV19
clone_size: few
cdr3_aa: CASSIGGGGTEAFF
cdr3_nt: TGTGCCAGTAGTATTGGAGGCGGGGGCACTGAAGCTTTCTTT

d_call: .
j_call: TRBJ2-7
v_call: TRBV28
clone_size: .
cdr3_aa: CASSLPDAGWKNEQYF
cdr3_nt: TGTGCCAGCAGTTTACCGGATGCAGGGTGGAAGAACGAGCAGTACTTC

d_call: .
j_call: TRBJ1-2
v_call: TRBV7-2
clone_size: .
cdr3_aa: CASSLDGNYGYTF
cdr3_nt: TGTGCCAGCAGCTTAGACGGGAACTATGGCTACACCTTC

d_call: TRBD2
j_call: TRBJ2-7
v_call: TRBV6-6
clone_size: few
cdr3_aa: CASSYAREPLYEQYF
cdr3_nt: TGTGCCAGCAGTTACGCGCGGGAGCCCCTATACGAGCAGTACTTC

d_call: TRBD1
j_call: TRBJ2-5
v_call: TRBV7-6
clone_size: .
cdr3_aa: CASSLRQGFKETQYF
cdr3_nt: TGTGCCAGCAGCTTACGACAGGGTTTTAAAGAGACCCAGTACTTC

d_call: TRBD2
j_call: TRBJ2-7
v_call: TRBV11-2
clone_size: .
cdr3_aa: CASSSSGAGGIDEQYF
cdr3_nt: TGTGCCAGCAGCTCGTCGGGAGCGGGAGGCATTGACGAGCAGTACTTC

d_call: TRBD1
j_call: TRBJ1-4
v_call: TRBV7-2
clone_size: .
cdr3_aa: CASSLVGTGEKLFF
cdr3_nt: TGTGCCAGCAGCTTAGTAGGGACAGGGGAAAAACTGTTTTTT

d_call: TRBD1
j_call: TRBJ2-5
v_call: TRBV7-9
clone_size: .
cdr3_aa: CASSSYRGLRETQYF
cdr3_nt: TGTGCCAGCAGCTCTTACAGGGGGCTAAGGGAGACCCAGTACTTC

d_call: .
j_call: TRBJ1-1
v_call: TRBV5-8
clone_size: .
cdr3_aa: CASSFRRDGTEAFF
cdr3_nt: TGTGCCAGCAGCTTCCGCAGGGATGGCACTGAAGCTTTCTTT

d_call: .
j_call: TRBJ2-7
v_call: TRBV7-8
clone_size: .
cdr3_aa: CASSLVGSSYEQYF
cdr3_nt: TGTGCCAGCAGCTTAGTGGGCAGCTCCTACGAGCAGTACTTC

d_call: .
j_call: TRBJ2-5
v_call: TRBV7-7
clone_size: .
cdr3_aa: CASSFTGGQTQYF
cdr3_nt: TGTGCTAGCAGCTTCACAGGTGGTCAGACCCAGTACTTC

d_call: TRBD2
j_call: TRBJ2-7
v_call: TRBV30
clone_size: .
cdr3_aa: CAWSRGLAMYEQYF
cdr3_nt: TGTGCCTGGAGCCGAGGACTAGCAATGTACGAGCAGTACTTC

d_call: .
j_call: TRBJ2-1
v_call: TRBV28
clone_size: .
cdr3_aa: CASSLSRDNYNEQFF
cdr3_nt: TGTGCCAGCAGTTTATCCCGGGACAACTACAATGAGCAGTTCTTC

d_call: .
j_call: TRBJ2-3
v_call: TRBV11-2
clone_size: .
cdr3_aa: CASSWLGSSTDTQYF
cdr3_nt: TGTGCCAGCAGCTGGCTCGGGTCAAGCACAGATACGCAGTATTTT

d_call: TRBD2
j_call: TRBJ2-1
v_call: TRBV28
clone_size: .
cdr3_aa: CASSTILAGVNEQFF
cdr3_nt: TGTGCCAGCAGTACCATACTAGCGGGAGTAAATGAGCAGTTCTTC

d_call: TRBD1
j_call: TRBJ2-1
v_call: TRBV6-6
clone_size: .
cdr3_aa: CASSPGGNEQFF
cdr3_nt: TGTGCCAGCAGCCCAGGGGGCAATGAGCAGTTCTTC

d_call: .
j_call: TRBJ2-7
v_call: TRBV28
clone_size: .
cdr3_aa: CASRGGFEQYF
cdr3_nt: TGTGCCAGCAGAGGGGGTTTCGAGCAGTACTTC

d_call: .
j_call: TRBJ1-2
v_call: TRBV19
clone_size: .
cdr3_aa: CASSIRQDFWDGYTF
cdr3_nt: TGTGCCAGTAGTATCAGGCAGGACTTCTGGGATGGCTACACCTTC

d_call: TRBD1
j_call: TRBJ2-7
v_call: TRBV4-2
clone_size: .
cdr3_aa: CASSPRQGSHEQYF
cdr3_nt: TGTGCCAGCAGCCCCCGACAGGGCTCTCACGAGCAGTACTTC

d_call: .
j_call: TRBJ1-2
v_call: TRBV20-1
clone_size: once
cdr3_aa: CSASGVYGYTF
cdr3_nt: TGCAGTGCTAGCGGGGTCTATGGCTACACCTTC

d_call: TRBD2
j_call: TRBJ2-1
v_call: TRBV7-2
clone_size: .
cdr3_aa: CASSLVGTRGTYNEQFF
cdr3_nt: TGTGCCAGCAGCTTAGTTGGGACTAGGGGTACCTACAATGAGCAGTTCTTC

d_call: .
j_call: TRBJ2-3
v_call: TRBV10-3
clone_size: .
cdr3_aa: CAISDPAGVHADTQYF
cdr3_nt: TGTGCCATCAGTGACCCCGCCGGTGTGCATGCGGATACGCAGTATTTT

d_call: .
j_call: TRBJ2-5
v_call: TRBV28
clone_size: .
cdr3_aa: CASSVDQETQYF
cdr3_nt: TGTGCCAGCAGTGTAGACCAAGAGACCCAGTACTTC